These 8 T cell receptor beta chains were sequenced from one sample in a study of cytotoxic CD8 clonotypes in ibrutinib-treated CLL. Sequenced by immunoSEQ multiplex PCR; TCRdb stores in-frame clones only, minus some. The table has about 120,000 clones, roughly 57% seen once. Sequencing was performed on PBMCs, taken after 24 months of ibrutinib treatment. Source of these receptors: a human donor with chronic lymphocytic leukemia.

This clone showed up many times. The chain couples TRBV19 to TRBJ1-5; 10 positions match TRBD1. The CDR3 contains 15 residues. J gave up 0 bases and V 7 bases, and 3 bases lay outside the gene matches. Germline CDR1 LNHDA, CDR2 SQIVND (reference sequence). The CDR3 loop is CASTDRGNSNQPQHF. CDR3 bases: TGTGCCAGTACGGACAGGGGGAATAGCAATCAGCCCCAGCATTTT.

CDR3 bases: TGCGCCAGCAACATCGGCAGGCTAACCTCACAAATTAATTCACCCCTCCACTTT. It specifies CASNIGRLTSQINSPLHF. This rearrangement joins TRBV5-1 to TRBJ1-6; no clear D. The CDR3 totals 18 residues. CDR1 is SGHRS, CDR2 YFSETQ, per germline. V lost 6 bases and J 6 bases, leaving 25 bases between the germline ends.

This clone appeared a few times. The gene calls are TRBV7-8 and TRBJ1-5; D call uncertain. The CDR3 sequence is 14 residues long. With 0 bases removed from V and 6 bases from J, the gap between germline ends came to 9 bases. Germline V lookup: CDR1 SGHVS, CDR2 FQNEAQ. The CDR3 loop reads CASSLAGKSQPQHF. The DNA of the CDR3 is TGTGCCAGCAGCTTAGCCGGAAAATCTCAGCCCCAGCATTTT.

This clone was counted only a few times. The chain carries TRBV2 and TRBJ1-3; D uncertain. CDR3 length: 12 residues. Deletions cut 6 bases from V and 8 bases from J, with 11 bases between. Germline loops: CDR1 SNHLY, CDR2 FYNNEI. The CDR3 DNA sequence: TGTGCCAGCAGACTTATCTCGGACACCATATATTTT. It translates to CASRLISDTIYF.

The rearrangement links TRBV9 to TRBJ1-1, with 9 positions matching TRBD1. The germline V gene has CDR1 SGDLS and CDR2 YYNGEE. This CDR3 region has 14 residues. The V gene end was trimmed by 5 bases and the J gene end by 4 bases; junction bases not matched to a gene: 6. The CDR3 is CASSFTGGVTEAFF. CDR3 nucleotide sequence: TGTGCCAGCAGTTTCACAGGGGGCGTCACTGAAGCTTTCTTT.

The genes are TRBV11-2 and TRBJ1-5, with TRBD1 matching 7 bases. The CDR3 sequence is 15 residues long. J gave up 4 bases and V 4 bases, and 7 bases lay outside the gene matches. From germline, CDR1 is SGHAT and CDR2 FQNNGV. CDR3 amino acids: CASSSPGGPNQPQHF. CDR3 nucleotide sequence: TGTGCCAGCAGCTCCCCAGGGGGACCTAATCAGCCCCAGCATTTT.

This clone was seen only once. The V and J genes are TRBV30 and TRBJ1-3; 7 bases map to TRBD1. Looked up from germline, CDR1 is GTSNPN and CDR2 is SVGIG (reference sequence). V was clipped by 5 bases and J by 3 bases; unmatched bases: 10. This CDR3 is built from 15 residues. CDR3 nucleotide sequence: TGTGCCTGGGCCGACGGGACAGTAGATGGAAACACCATATATTTT. Translating it yields CAWADGTVDGNTIYF.

This chain connects TRBV28 to TRBJ1-1; perhaps TRBD1 as D (5 bases). The CDR3 sequence is 14 residues long. Germline lookup yields CDR1 MDHEN and CDR2 SYDVKM. V lost 1 base and J lost 0, with 6 bases in between. CDR3 residues: CASSLSTVNTEAFF. CDR3 DNA: TGTGCCAGCAGTTTATCGACAGTGAACACTGAAGCTTTCTTT.